This is a list of T cell receptor beta chains from one sample in a study of blood T cell repertoires in COVID-19. Sequenced by immunoSEQ multiplex PCR; TCRdb stores in-frame clones only, minus some. This table holds about 49,000 clones, approximately 86% found once. Sequencing was performed on peripheral blood. These receptors all stem from a man aged 40-49 years with active COVID-19. Both conserved end residues are part of each CDR3. Fields, in order: J gene, clone size, V gene, D gene, CDR3 DNA, CDR3 protein. The D gene is left open where the match is weak. The listing skips clone size in some rows; elsewhere it reads once, few, many or a size class.

TRBJ2-3	-	TRBV28	-	TGTGCCAGCAGTCGCGGGACAGTTAACACAGATACGCAGTATTTT	CASSRGTVNTDTQYF
TRBJ2-1	-	TRBV2	-	TGTGCCAGCACCTACAGGCCGGGGGACAATGAGCAGTTCTTC	CASTYRPGDNEQFF
TRBJ1-4	-	TRBV7-8	TRBD1	TGTGCCAGCAGCCGTTCGACAGGGTCTAATGAAAAACTGTTTTTT	CASSRSTGSNEKLFF
TRBJ1-5	few	TRBV28	-	TGTGCCAGCAGACTTCCGGGACAATATAGCAATCAGCCCCAGCATTTT	CASRLPGQYSNQPQHF
TRBJ2-1	-	TRBV20-1	TRBD2	TGCAGCCTTGGGGGGGTCAATGAGCAGTTCTTC	CSLGGVNEQFF
TRBJ1-5	-	TRBV28	-	TGTGCCAGCAGTTCCTCAGCCGGGACACCTATTCATCATTTT	CASSSSAGTPIHHF
TRBJ2-3	-	TRBV7-8	TRBD1	TGTGCCAGCAGCTTTCGGAAGGGACAGCTCACAGATACGCAGTATTTT	CASSFRKGQLTDTQYF
TRBJ2-1	-	TRBV9	-	TGTGCCAGCATTGCGGGGACCTACAATGAGCAGTTCTTC	CASIAGTYNEQFF
TRBJ2-1	-	TRBV5-1	TRBD2	TGCGCCAGCAGCTTGGTCGCAGCGGGAGTAAACAATGAGCAGTTCTTC	CASSLVAAGVNNEQFF
TRBJ1-2	-	TRBV18	-	TGTGCCAGCTCACCTTTGGCCACCTATGGCTACACCTTC	CASSPLATYGYTF
TRBJ2-7	-	TRBV6-5	-	TGTGCCAGCAGCCGCGGGACCTACGAGCAGTACTTC	CASSRGTYEQYF
TRBJ1-5	-	TRBV19	-	TGTGCCAGTAGTATGGGAGCGGGCTCTCAGCCCCAGCATTTT	CASSMGAGSQPQHF
TRBJ2-1	-	TRBV9	TRBD2	TGTGCCAGCAGCGTAGATGTAGCGGGAGGCAGGAATGAGCAGTTCTTC	CASSVDVAGGRNEQFF
TRBJ1-1	-	TRBV6-5	-	TGTGCCAGCAGCAGGGCGGGGGCGAATACTGAAGCTTTCTTT	CASSRAGANTEAFF
TRBJ2-1	-	TRBV15	TRBD2	TGTGCCACCAGCCGCCGACAGGGACTCGCAGGGCGGGAGGGCCGCAATGAGCAGTTCTTC	CATSRRQGLAGREGRNEQFF
TRBJ2-1	-	TRBV28	-	TGTGCCAGCACTCGGGGAGTGGGTGAGCAGTTCTTC	CASTRGVGEQFF
TRBJ2-1	-	TRBV6-4	-	TGTGCCAGCATGGTGGGGGGGCGCTACAATGAGCAGTTCTTC	CASMVGGRYNEQFF
TRBJ1-3	few	TRBV7-3	TRBD1	TGTGCCAGCAGCTCGGGACAGAGCTCTGGAAACACCATATATTTT	CASSSGQSSGNTIYF
TRBJ2-2	-	TRBV9	-	TGTGCCAGCAGCGGTCAACAGTCGTGGTTGGACACCGGGGAGCTGTTTTTT	CASSGQQSWLDTGELFF